Sequencing of this T cell receptor (beta chain) was carried out in a study of T cell repertoires in cytomegalovirus infection. General study results and limits: The ex vivo response showed dominance by HLA-C-restricted CMV-specific TCR beta clonotypes.

As for this clonotype: Its cognate antigen is unknown. Since a much larger clone is just one base distant, this may be a read error.

There are 14 residues in the CDR3. Germline loops: CDR1 SNHLY, CDR2 FYNNEI. TCRdb reanalysed the reads using MiXCR and keeps one entry per CDR3 protein. The sample has 400,000 or so distinct CDR3 sequences, 18% seen once. The clonotype originates from a human donor in good health (CMV status not recorded). Some clones in this sample may be carry-over from other donors' samples. The sequencing sample was made of PBMCs. V is TRBV2 and J is TRBJ2-5; TRBD1 or TRBD2 may be the D gene (5 bases each). CDR3 loop: CANSEGLGLETQYF. The CDR3 region has the DNA TGTGCCAACAGTGAGGGGTTAGGGTTGGAGACCCAGTACTTC.